This is a list of T cell receptor beta chains from one sample in a study of blood T cells in healthy people across ages. TCRdb used MiXCR to reprocess the 5' RACE reads, holding one entry per CDR3 protein. The table includes about 1.8 million distinct CDR3 sequences, less than 50% detected once. The specimen sequenced was blood. The receptors were gathered from a woman aged 40 to 50 in good health. The CDR3 runs from the conserved cysteine through the conserved F or W. D genes are given only for firm matches. Rows may omit the clone size; those that give it use once, few, many or a size class.

cdr3_aa: CASSPGTVRSSYNSPLHF
cdr3_nt: TGCGCCAGCAGCCCGGGGACAGTCCGGAGCTCCTATAATTCACCCCTCCACTTT
d_call: TRBD1
clone_size: .
j_call: TRBJ1-6
v_call: TRBV5-1

cdr3_aa: CANSPEWGSYEQYF
cdr3_nt: TGCGCCAACAGCCCGGAATGGGGCTCCTACGAGCAGTACTTC
d_call: .
clone_size: .
j_call: TRBJ2-7
v_call: TRBV5-1

cdr3_aa: CASSPPLESSYNEQFF
cdr3_nt: TGCGCCAGCAGTCCGCCCCTCGAGAGCTCCTACAATGAGCAGTTCTTC
d_call: .
clone_size: few
j_call: TRBJ2-1
v_call: TRBV5-1

cdr3_aa: CASSPLGGSSYEQYF
cdr3_nt: TGCGCCAGCAGCCCCCTGGGGGGAAGCTCCTACGAGCAGTACTTC
d_call: .
clone_size: many
j_call: TRBJ2-7
v_call: TRBV4-1

cdr3_aa: CASSYSWGRETQYF
cdr3_nt: TGTGCCAGCAGTTACAGCTGGGGGCGGGAGACCCAGTACTTC
d_call: .
clone_size: .
j_call: TRBJ2-5
v_call: TRBV6-2/TRBV6-3

cdr3_aa: CASTYAGGSNNEQYF
cdr3_nt: TGTGCCAGCACATACGCGGGGGGGTCTAATAATGAGCAGTACTTC
d_call: TRBD2
clone_size: few
j_call: TRBJ2-5
v_call: TRBV28

cdr3_aa: CASRSRRGVGEQFF
cdr3_nt: TGTGCCAGCAGATCCCGCAGGGGGGTGGGTGAGCAGTTCTTC
d_call: .
clone_size: .
j_call: TRBJ2-1
v_call: TRBV7-9

cdr3_aa: CASSEKAGTGYEEQYF
cdr3_nt: TGTGCCAGCAGTGAAAAAGCCGGGACAGGGTACGAAGAGCAGTACTTC
d_call: TRBD1
clone_size: .
j_call: TRBJ2-7
v_call: TRBV6-1

cdr3_aa: CASSPGLAGWTEETQYF
cdr3_nt: TGTGCCAGCAGTCCAGGACTAGCGGGGTGGACGGAAGAGACCCAGTACTTC
d_call: TRBD2
clone_size: .
j_call: TRBJ2-5
v_call: TRBV6-1

cdr3_aa: CASGSLAGGQETQYF
cdr3_nt: TGTGCCAGCGGTAGTCTAGCGGGGGGACAAGAGACCCAGTACTTC
d_call: TRBD2
clone_size: .
j_call: TRBJ2-5
v_call: TRBV12-3/TRBV12-4

cdr3_aa: CSARVSQGHNSPLHF
cdr3_nt: TGCAGTGCTAGAGTTTCGCAGGGCCATAATTCACCCCTCCACTTT
d_call: .
clone_size: .
j_call: TRBJ1-6
v_call: TRBV20-1

cdr3_aa: CASSLLDRDYGYTF
cdr3_nt: TGTGCCAGCAGCTTGTTGGACAGGGACTATGGCTACACCTTC
d_call: TRBD1
clone_size: few
j_call: TRBJ1-2
v_call: TRBV5-5

cdr3_aa: CASTESSYNSPLHF
cdr3_nt: TGTGCCAGTACAGAGAGCTCCTATAATTCACCCCTCCACTTT
d_call: .
clone_size: once
j_call: TRBJ1-6
v_call: TRBV10-3

cdr3_aa: CASSLTRLETQYF
cdr3_nt: TGTGCCAGCAGCTTAACACGGCTGGAGACCCAGTACTTC
d_call: .
clone_size: many
j_call: TRBJ2-5
v_call: TRBV7-2

cdr3_aa: CASRRGAGHPSTDTQYF
cdr3_nt: TGTGCCAGCAGGAGGGGAGCGGGCCACCCTAGCACAGATACGCAGTATTTT
d_call: .
clone_size: .
j_call: TRBJ2-3
v_call: TRBV6-1

cdr3_aa: CASRYGTPYNEQFF
cdr3_nt: TGTGCCAGCAGGTATGGGACCCCTTACAATGAGCAGTTCTTC
d_call: .
clone_size: .
j_call: TRBJ2-1
v_call: TRBV12-3/TRBV12-4

cdr3_aa: CASSLTLLDTQYF
cdr3_nt: TGTGCTAGCAGCCTGACCCTGTTGGATACGCAGTATTTT
d_call: .
clone_size: .
j_call: TRBJ2-3
v_call: TRBV7-7

cdr3_aa: CASSRNRVETQYF
cdr3_nt: TGTGCCAGCAGTAGGAATAGGGTGGAGACCCAGTACTTC
d_call: .
clone_size: few
j_call: TRBJ2-5
v_call: TRBV2

cdr3_aa: CASSSKGGGEYF
cdr3_nt: TGTGCCAGCAGTTCCAAGGGAGGGGGGGAGTATTTT
d_call: .
clone_size: few
j_call: TRBJ2-3
v_call: TRBV12-3/TRBV12-4

cdr3_aa: CASSFQAGGSDEQFF
cdr3_nt: TGTGCCAGCAGCTTCCAAGCGGGGGGCAGTGATGAGCAGTTCTTC
d_call: TRBD2
clone_size: .
j_call: TRBJ2-1
v_call: TRBV6-5

cdr3_aa: CASSLEPRTDGYTF
cdr3_nt: TGCGCCAGCAGCCTTGAACCCAGGACAGATGGCTACACCTTC
d_call: .
clone_size: .
j_call: TRBJ1-2
v_call: TRBV4-3

cdr3_aa: CATSDKGVQETQYF
cdr3_nt: TGTGCCACCAGTGATAAGGGAGTCCAAGAGACCCAGTACTTC
d_call: .
clone_size: few
j_call: TRBJ2-5
v_call: TRBV24-1

cdr3_aa: CSASPRARYF
cdr3_nt: TGCAGTGCTAGCCCCAGGGCCAGGTATTTT
d_call: .
clone_size: .
j_call: TRBJ2-3
v_call: TRBV20-1

cdr3_aa: CSVALSIDQPQHF
cdr3_nt: TGCAGCGTTGCCTTGAGTATCGATCAGCCCCAGCATTTT
d_call: .
clone_size: .
j_call: TRBJ1-5
v_call: TRBV29-1

cdr3_aa: CSARDYSGANVLTF
cdr3_nt: TGCAGTGCTAGAGACTACTCTGGGGCCAACGTCCTGACTTTC
d_call: .
clone_size: .
j_call: TRBJ2-6
v_call: TRBV20-1

cdr3_aa: CASSVSRGHPSGANVLTF
cdr3_nt: TGTGCCAGCAGTGTGTCCAGGGGTCACCCCTCTGGGGCCAACGTCCTGACTTTC
d_call: .
clone_size: few
j_call: TRBJ2-6
v_call: TRBV2

cdr3_aa: CSASPDRGTNEQYF
cdr3_nt: TGCAGTGCTAGTCCCGACAGGGGGACGAACGAGCAGTACTTC
d_call: TRBD1
clone_size: .
j_call: TRBJ2-7
v_call: TRBV20-1

cdr3_aa: CASTAGLINNEQFF
cdr3_nt: TGTGCCAGCACCGCGGGACTTATTAACAATGAGCAGTTCTTC
d_call: .
clone_size: .
j_call: TRBJ2-1
v_call: TRBV28

cdr3_aa: CASRGLPTDTQYF
cdr3_nt: TGTGCCAGCAGGGGACTACCCACAGATACGCAGTATTTT
d_call: TRBD2
clone_size: few
j_call: TRBJ2-3
v_call: TRBV27

cdr3_aa: CGSSRAGFGNSPLHF
cdr3_nt: TGTGGCAGCAGCCGCGCGGGGTTTGGTAATTCACCCCTCCACTTT
d_call: .
clone_size: .
j_call: TRBJ1-6
v_call: TRBV7-2

cdr3_aa: CASSQQGVKDTQYF
cdr3_nt: TGTGCCAGCTCACAACAGGGGGTGAAAGATACGCAGTATTTT
d_call: TRBD1
clone_size: few
j_call: TRBJ2-3
v_call: TRBV25-1

cdr3_aa: CASSYEAYSPLHF
cdr3_nt: TGTGCCAGCAGTTATGAGGCGTATTCACCCCTCCACTTT
d_call: .
clone_size: .
j_call: TRBJ1-6
v_call: TRBV12-3/TRBV12-4

cdr3_aa: CASSLGGSGGAYEQYF
cdr3_nt: TGTGCCAGCAGCTTGGGAGGTTCCGGGGGCGCCTACGAGCAGTACTTC
d_call: .
clone_size: .
j_call: TRBJ2-7
v_call: TRBV5-6

cdr3_aa: CSVEDRDSYGYTF
cdr3_nt: TGCAGCGTTGAAGACCGGGACAGCTATGGCTACACCTTC
d_call: TRBD1
clone_size: .
j_call: TRBJ1-2
v_call: TRBV29-1

cdr3_aa: CASSQGGPGTDLYNSPLHF
cdr3_nt: TGCGCCAGCAGCCAAGGTGGGCCCGGGACGGACTTATACAATTCACCCCTCCACTTT
d_call: .
clone_size: .
j_call: TRBJ1-6
v_call: TRBV4-1

cdr3_aa: CSASYGDVDSPLHF
cdr3_nt: TGCAGTGCTAGCTACGGGGATGTAGACTCACCCCTCCACTTT
d_call: .
clone_size: .
j_call: TRBJ1-6
v_call: TRBV20-1

cdr3_aa: CSARAPTGINTEAFF
cdr3_nt: TGCAGTGCTAGAGCCCCGACAGGGATAAACACTGAAGCTTTCTTT
d_call: TRBD1
clone_size: .
j_call: TRBJ1-1
v_call: TRBV20-1

cdr3_aa: CASSYGPSGVEQYF
cdr3_nt: TGTGCCAGCAGTTATGGCCCCTCGGGGGTAGAGCAGTACTTC
d_call: .
clone_size: .
j_call: TRBJ2-7
v_call: TRBV6-5

cdr3_aa: CATSDLGETGGHNEQFF
cdr3_nt: TGTGCCACCAGTGATTTAGGGGAGACAGGGGGACATAATGAGCAGTTCTTC
d_call: TRBD1
clone_size: few
j_call: TRBJ2-1
v_call: TRBV24-1

cdr3_aa: CASSSLAPGEQFF
cdr3_nt: TGTGCCAGCAGCTCCCTAGCGCCCGGGGAGCAGTTCTTC
d_call: .
clone_size: .
j_call: TRBJ2-1
v_call: TRBV7-8

cdr3_aa: CASSEAVRETPYEQYF
cdr3_nt: TGTGCCAGCAGTGAAGCGGTCAGAGAGACTCCCTACGAGCAGTACTTC
d_call: .
clone_size: once
j_call: TRBJ2-7
v_call: TRBV2

cdr3_aa: CASSPGRGNPEAFF
cdr3_nt: TGCGCCAGCAGCCCTGGGAGGGGTAACCCTGAAGCTTTCTTT
d_call: .
clone_size: .
j_call: TRBJ1-1
v_call: TRBV5-1

cdr3_aa: CASSDGARWHEQFF
cdr3_nt: TGTGCCAGCAGTGACGGGGCTAGGTGGCATGAGCAGTTCTTC
d_call: .
clone_size: .
j_call: TRBJ2-1
v_call: TRBV25-1

cdr3_aa: CASSPPAGAEQFF
cdr3_nt: TGTGCCAGCAGCCCCCCCGCCGGGGCTGAGCAGTTCTTC
d_call: .
clone_size: .
j_call: TRBJ2-1
v_call: TRBV7-2

cdr3_aa: CSARDTGGLAYEQYF
cdr3_nt: TGCAGTGCTAGAGACACGGGGGGGTTAGCCTACGAGCAGTACTTC
d_call: TRBD2
clone_size: few
j_call: TRBJ2-7
v_call: TRBV20-1

cdr3_aa: CASSVKGGRGQETQYF
cdr3_nt: TGTGCCAGCAGCGTAAAGGGGGGCCGAGGTCAAGAGACCCAGTACTTC
d_call: .
clone_size: .
j_call: TRBJ2-5
v_call: TRBV9

cdr3_aa: CASSRPSGVYSEQFF
cdr3_nt: TGTGCCAGCAGCAGACCTAGCGGGGTCTACAGTGAGCAGTTCTTC
d_call: TRBD2
clone_size: .
j_call: TRBJ2-1
v_call: TRBV7-9